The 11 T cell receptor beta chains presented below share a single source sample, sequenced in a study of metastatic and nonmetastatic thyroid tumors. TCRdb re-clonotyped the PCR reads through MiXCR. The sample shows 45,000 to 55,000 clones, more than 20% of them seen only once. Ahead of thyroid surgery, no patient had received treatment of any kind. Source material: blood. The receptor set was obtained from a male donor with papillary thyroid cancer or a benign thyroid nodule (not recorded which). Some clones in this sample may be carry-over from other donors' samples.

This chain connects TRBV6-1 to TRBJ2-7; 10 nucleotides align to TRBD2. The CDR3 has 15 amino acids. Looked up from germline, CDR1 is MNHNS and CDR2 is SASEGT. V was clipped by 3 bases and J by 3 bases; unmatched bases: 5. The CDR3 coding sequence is TGTGCCAGCAGTGATGAGCGGGAGGGCTTCTACGAGCAGTACTTC. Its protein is CASSDEREGFYEQYF.

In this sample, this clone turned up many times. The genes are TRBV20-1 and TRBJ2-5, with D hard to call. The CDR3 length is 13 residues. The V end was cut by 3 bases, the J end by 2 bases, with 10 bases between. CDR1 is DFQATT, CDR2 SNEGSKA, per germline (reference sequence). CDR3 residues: CSASSAIQETQYF. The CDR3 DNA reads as TGCAGTGCTAGTTCGGCGATTCAAGAGACCCAGTACTTC.

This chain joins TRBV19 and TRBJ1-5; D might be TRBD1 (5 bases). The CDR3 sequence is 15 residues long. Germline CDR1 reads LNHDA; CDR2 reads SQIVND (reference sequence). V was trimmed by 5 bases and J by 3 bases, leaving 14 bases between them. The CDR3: CASSPRDLLNQPQHF. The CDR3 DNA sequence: TGTGCCAGTAGTCCCCGGGACTTACTCAATCAGCCCCAGCATTTT. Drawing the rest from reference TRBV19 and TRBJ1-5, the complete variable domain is DGGITQSPKYLFRKEGQNVTLSCEQNLNHDAMYWYRQDPGQGLRLIYYSQIVNDFQKGDIAEGYSVSREKKESFPLTVTSAQKNPTAFYLCASSPRDLLNQPQHFGDGTRLSIL.

The CDR3 protein is CASSGEGGAGEKLFF. In DNA form, the CDR3 reads TGTGCCAGCAGCGGTGAAGGGGGCGCGGGTGAAAAACTGTTTTTT. V usage is TRBV9 and J usage is TRBJ1-4; 7 bases line up with TRBD1. CDR3 length: 15 residues. Germline CDR1 is SGDLS and CDR2 is YYNGEE. With 3 bases clipped from V and 7 bases from J, the junction kept 9 bases outside the gene matches.

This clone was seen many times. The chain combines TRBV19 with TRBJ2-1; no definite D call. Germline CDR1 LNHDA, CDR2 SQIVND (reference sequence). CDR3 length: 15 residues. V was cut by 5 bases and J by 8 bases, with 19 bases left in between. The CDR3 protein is CASSDLGPMIYEQFF. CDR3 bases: TGTGCCAGTAGTGATCTTGGCCCGATGATCTATGAGCAGTTCTTC.

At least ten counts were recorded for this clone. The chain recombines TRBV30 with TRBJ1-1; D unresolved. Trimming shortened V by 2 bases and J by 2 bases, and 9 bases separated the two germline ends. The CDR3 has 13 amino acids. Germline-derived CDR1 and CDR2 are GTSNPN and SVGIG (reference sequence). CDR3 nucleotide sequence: TGTGCCTGGAGTAGTTGGAGAAACACTGAAGCTTTCTTT. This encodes CAWSSWRNTEAFF.

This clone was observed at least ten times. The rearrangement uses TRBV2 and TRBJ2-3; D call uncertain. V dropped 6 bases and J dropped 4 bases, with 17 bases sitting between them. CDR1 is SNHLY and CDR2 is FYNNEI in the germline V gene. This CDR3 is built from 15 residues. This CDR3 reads CASRGSFWMSDTQYF. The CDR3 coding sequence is TGTGCCAGCAGAGGAAGCTTCTGGATGTCAGATACGCAGTATTTT.

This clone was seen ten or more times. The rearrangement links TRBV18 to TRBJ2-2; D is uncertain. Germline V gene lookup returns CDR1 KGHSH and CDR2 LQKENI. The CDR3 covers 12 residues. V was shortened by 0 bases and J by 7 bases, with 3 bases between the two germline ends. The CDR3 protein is CASSPPYGELFF. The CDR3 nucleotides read TGTGCCAGCTCACCACCGTACGGGGAGCTGTTTTTT.

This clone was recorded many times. The CDR3 DNA is TGTGCCAGCAGCTTGGCCGTCAGGGGGCGGGGGAATGAGCAGTTCTTC. Its protein product is CASSLAVRGRGNEQFF. The rearrangement joins TRBV5-4 to TRBJ2-1; possibly TRBD1 for D (8 bases). Germline V gene data show CDR1 as SGHNT and CDR2 as YYREEE (reference sequence). The V gene lost 0 bases and the J gene lost 7 bases, with 17 bases spanning the gap. The CDR3 contains 16 residues.

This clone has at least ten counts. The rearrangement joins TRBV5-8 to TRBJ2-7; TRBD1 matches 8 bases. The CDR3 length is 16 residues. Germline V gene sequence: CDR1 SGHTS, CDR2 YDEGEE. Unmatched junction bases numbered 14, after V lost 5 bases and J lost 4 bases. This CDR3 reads CASSKKGQGDSYEQYF. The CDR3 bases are TGTGCCAGCAGTAAAAAAGGACAGGGCGACAGTTACGAGCAGTACTTC.

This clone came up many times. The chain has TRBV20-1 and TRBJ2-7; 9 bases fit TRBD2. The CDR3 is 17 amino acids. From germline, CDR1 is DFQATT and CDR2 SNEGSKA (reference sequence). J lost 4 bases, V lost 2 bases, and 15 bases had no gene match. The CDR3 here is CSARHVSVGLADYEQYF. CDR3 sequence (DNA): TGCAGTGCTAGACACGTATCAGTGGGACTAGCTGATTACGAGCAGTACTTC.